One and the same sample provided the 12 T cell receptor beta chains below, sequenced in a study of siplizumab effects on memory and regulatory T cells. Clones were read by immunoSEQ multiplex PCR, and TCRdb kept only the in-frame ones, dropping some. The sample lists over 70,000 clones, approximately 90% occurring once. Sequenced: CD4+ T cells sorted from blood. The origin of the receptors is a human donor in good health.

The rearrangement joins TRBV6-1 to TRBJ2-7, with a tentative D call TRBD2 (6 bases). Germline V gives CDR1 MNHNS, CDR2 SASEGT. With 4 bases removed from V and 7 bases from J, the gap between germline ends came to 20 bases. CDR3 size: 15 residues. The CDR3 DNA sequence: TGTGCCAGCAGTGTGTCGGGAGTAATTGTAGGGGAGCAGTACTTC. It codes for CASSVSGVIVGEQYF.

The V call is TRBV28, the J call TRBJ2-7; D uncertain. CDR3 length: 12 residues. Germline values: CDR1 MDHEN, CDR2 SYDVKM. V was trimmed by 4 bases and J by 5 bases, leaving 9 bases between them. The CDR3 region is CASSSAEHEQYF. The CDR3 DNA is TGTGCCAGCAGTTCGGCTGAGCACGAGCAGTACTTC. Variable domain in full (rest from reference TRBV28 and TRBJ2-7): DVKVTQSSRYLVKRTGEKVFLECVQDMDHENMFWYRQDPGLGLRLIYFSYDVKMKEKGDIPEGYSVSREKKERFSLILESASTNQTSMYLCASSSAEHEQYFGPGTRLTVT.

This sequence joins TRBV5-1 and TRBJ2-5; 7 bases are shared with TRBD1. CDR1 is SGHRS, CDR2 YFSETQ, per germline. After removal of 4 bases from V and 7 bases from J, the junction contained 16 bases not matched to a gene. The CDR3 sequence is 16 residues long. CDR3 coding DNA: TGCGCCAGCAGCGGCCGGGACAGTCCCGGAGAGGGGACCCAGTACTTC. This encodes CASSGRDSPGEGTQYF.

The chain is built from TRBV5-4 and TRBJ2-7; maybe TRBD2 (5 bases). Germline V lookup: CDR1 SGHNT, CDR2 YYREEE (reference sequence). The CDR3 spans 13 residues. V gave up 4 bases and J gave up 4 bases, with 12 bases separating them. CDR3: CASSGPGVYEQYF. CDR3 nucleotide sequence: TGTGCCAGCAGCGGCCCCGGGGTATACGAGCAGTACTTC.

Here the CDR3 reads CASSLTGRFGGYTF. The CDR3 coding sequence is TGTGCCAGCAGCTTGACAGGACGGTTTGGTGGCTACACCTTC. V gene TRBV7-9 combines with J gene TRBJ1-2; D possibly corresponds to TRBD1 (6 bases). The CDR3 totals 14 residues. Germline V gene sequence: CDR1 SEHNR, CDR2 FQNEAQ (reference sequence). V shed 3 bases and J shed 7 bases, with 15 bases lying between them.

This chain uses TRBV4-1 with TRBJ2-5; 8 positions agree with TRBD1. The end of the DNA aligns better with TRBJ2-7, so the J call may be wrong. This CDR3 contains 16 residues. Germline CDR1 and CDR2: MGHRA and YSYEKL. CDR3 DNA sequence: TGCGCCAGCAGCCAAGTGGTCTCGGACAGGGCGTACGAGCAGTACTTC. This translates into CASSQVVSDRAYEQYF.

CDR3 sequence reads: CASRKAASSGANVLTF. DNA for the CDR3: TGTGCCAGCCGAAAGGCAGCGAGCTCTGGGGCCAACGTCCTGACTTTC. The V gene is TRBV28, the J gene TRBJ2-6; D unresolved. V was cut by 8 bases and J by 0 bases, with 14 bases left in between. The CDR3 is made up of 16 amino acids. Germline CDR1 MDHEN, CDR2 SYDVKM.

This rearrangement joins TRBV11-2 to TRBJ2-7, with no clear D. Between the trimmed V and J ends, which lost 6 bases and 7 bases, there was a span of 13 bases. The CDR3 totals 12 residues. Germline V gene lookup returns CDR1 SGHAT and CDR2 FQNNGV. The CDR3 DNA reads TGTGCCAGCAGTTCCCCCCAGAATGAGCAGTACTTC. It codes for CASSSPQNEQYF.

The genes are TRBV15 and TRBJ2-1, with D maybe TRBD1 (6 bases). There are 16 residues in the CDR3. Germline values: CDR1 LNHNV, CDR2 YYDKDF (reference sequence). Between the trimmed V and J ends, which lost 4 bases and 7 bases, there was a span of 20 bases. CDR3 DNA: TGTGCCACCAGCACCCACAGGGTCGACGGTGGGAATGAGCAGTTCTTC. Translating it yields CATSTHRVDGGNEQFF.

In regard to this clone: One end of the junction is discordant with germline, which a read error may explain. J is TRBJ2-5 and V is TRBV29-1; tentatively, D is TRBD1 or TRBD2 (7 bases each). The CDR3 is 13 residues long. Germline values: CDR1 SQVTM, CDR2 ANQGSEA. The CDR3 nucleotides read TGCAGCGCAGGGAGGGACAGAAGAGAGGCCCAGTACTTC. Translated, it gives CSAGRDRREAQYF.

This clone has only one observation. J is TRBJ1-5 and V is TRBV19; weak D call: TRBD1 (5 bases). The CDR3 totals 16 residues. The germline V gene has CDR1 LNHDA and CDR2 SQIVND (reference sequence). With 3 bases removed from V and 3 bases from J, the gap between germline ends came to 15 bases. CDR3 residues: CASSIGGDRVNQPQHF. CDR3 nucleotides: TGTGCCAGTAGTATTGGGGGGGATAGAGTCAATCAGCCCCAGCATTTT.

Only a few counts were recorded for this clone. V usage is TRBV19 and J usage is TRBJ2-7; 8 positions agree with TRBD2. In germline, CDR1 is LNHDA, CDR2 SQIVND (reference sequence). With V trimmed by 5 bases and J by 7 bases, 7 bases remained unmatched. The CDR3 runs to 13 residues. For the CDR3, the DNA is TGTGCCAGTAGTGAGGGGACTAGTAGTGAGCAGTACTTC. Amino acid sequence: CASSEGTSSEQYF.